This TCR beta chain was identified during a study of T-cell memory formation after mild COVID-19. Study overall: TCR clusters mostly belonged to single donors. Study outcomes and limitations: Several responding clones turned up in pre-infection memory, indicating that cross-reactive memory may have taken part.

The CDR3 spans 15 residues. With 6 bases clipped from V and 5 bases from J, the junction kept 9 bases outside the gene matches. From the 5' RACE reads, TCRdb called clonotypes with MiXCR, one entry per CDR3 protein. The table includes roughly 350,000 distinct CDR3 sequences, roughly 20% detected once. This clonotype was counted between two and nine times. Antigen unknown. The clonotype originates from an adult woman who had mild COVID-19 (a few samples of this study predate the infection). Cell type and time point are not known. What was sequenced was PBMCs or a T cell subset sorted from them (not recorded which). V is TRBV12-3 or TRBV12-4 and J is TRBJ2-3, with 9 bases identical to TRBD1. The CDR3 loop is CASSSGQGLVDTQYF. For the CDR3, the DNA is TGTGCCAGCAGCTCGGGACAGGGTCTTGTAGATACGCAGTATTTT.